Presented here are 2 T cell receptor beta chains from one specimen sequenced in a study of lymphopenia after photon versus proton radiotherapy. Repertoires were generated with immunoSEQ multiplex PCR, while TCRdb's copy carries only in-frame clones and drops some. The sample lists about 45,000 clones, 65% to 90% seen once, with approximately 2% in the top ten. Sequenced material: peripheral blood, taken from a patient treated with photon-based radiotherapy. These receptors were taken from a man aged 35 to 55 with gastric cancer.

In this sample, this clone turned up a few times. The gene calls are TRBV13 and TRBJ2-1; 10 bases match TRBD1. CDR3 length equals 16 residues. In germline, CDR1 is PRHDT, CDR2 FYEKMQ (reference sequence). After removal of 1 base from V and 7 bases from J, the junction contained 7 bases not matched to a gene. The CDR3: CASSLDVADRGNEQFF. DNA for the CDR3: TGTGCCAGCAGCTTAGACGTAGCGGACAGGGGGAATGAGCAGTTCTTC.

V is TRBV15 and J is TRBJ2-7; weak D call: TRBD2 (6 bases). The V end lost 4 bases, the J end lost 4 bases, and 17 bases lay between the germline ends. There are 15 residues in the CDR3. CDR1 LNHNV and CDR2 YYDKDF come from the germline V gene (reference sequence). CDR3 sequence: CATSTWGVAVYEQYF. DNA of the CDR3: TGTGCCACCAGCACCTGGGGGGTAGCTGTGTACGAGCAGTACTTC. The full variable domain, rest sourced from reference TRBV15 and TRBJ2-7, is DAMVIQNPRYQVTQFGKPVTLSCSQTLNHNVMYWYQQKSSQAPKLLFHYYDKDFNNEADTPDNFQSRRPNTSFCFLDIRSPGLGDTAMYLCATSTWGVAVYEQYFGPGTRLTVT.